A single count supports the clone carrying this TCR beta chain. This sample is part of a study of CD4 and CD8 cells across lung adenocarcinoma regions. In TCRdb, the PCR reads were re-called with MiXCR into one record per CDR3 protein. The sample includes 5,200 or so distinct CDR3 sequences, about half of them seen just once. Donors had localized lung adenocarcinoma, a non-small cell lung cancer. Unmatched junction bases numbered 5, after V lost 2 bases and J lost 2 bases. This CDR3 spans 15 amino acids. CDR1 and CDR2 (germline): MNHEY, SVGAGI. The chain employs TRBV6-5 and TRBJ1-2, with TRBD1 matching 7 bases. The sequenced material came from CD8+ T cells from the margin of a lung tumor. The receptor was derived from a male donor with lung adenocarcinoma. The CD4 and CD8 labels of this study may be unreliable. The CDR3, as DNA: TGTGCCAGCAGTTACGTGGGGACAGAAAACTATGGCTACACCTTC. It translates to CASSYVGTENYGYTF.